The table lists the clone carrying this T cell receptor beta chain with many counts. The antigen remains undetermined. The data belong to a study of Graves' ophthalmopathy and Graves' hyperthyroidism. Study results and caveats: For separating ophthalmopathy from stable hyperthyroidism, a 13-signature model gave 85% to 90% sensitivity and roughly 83% specificity.

Other autoimmune diseases, uncontrolled infections, pregnancy or lactation excluded patients from enrollment. The study amplified TCR beta CDR3 regions using RNA transcripts. Second-round multiplex PCR came after first-round RT-PCR with HTBI primers. TCRdb re-called the multiplex PCR reads with MiXCR, one entry per CDR3 protein. Among 680,000 or so distinct CDR3 sequences listed, about 20% were seen once. Trimming shortened V by 0 bases and J by 1 base, and 14 bases separated the two germline ends. Germline-derived CDR1 and CDR2 are SGHRS and YFSETQ. The CDR3 has 16 residues. The chain employs TRBV5-1 and TRBJ2-7; tentative D call: TRBD1 (6 bases). The sequence came from a young woman with stable Graves' hyperthyroidism. Some clones in this sample may be carry-over from other donors' samples. The sample taken for sequencing was peripheral blood. The CDR3, as DNA: TGCGCCAGCAGCTTGGCTGGACAGATCAAGTCCTACGAGCAGTACTTC. It translates to CASSLAGQIKSYEQYF.